The present T cell receptor beta chain was sequenced within a study of T cell repertoires in cytomegalovirus infection. Study-level background: Shared public TCR beta signatures pointed to both CMV infection and a matching HLA type.

This clonotype turned up a few times. Its antigen is unidentified. TCRdb used MiXCR to reprocess the reads, holding one entry per CDR3 protein. The repertoire consists of around 450,000 distinct CDR3 sequences, with roughly 30% occurring once and the leading ten covering roughly an eighth. Study outcomes and limitations: Public TCR beta family frequency separated CMV-and-HLA carriers, including in an independent cohort. The response measured ex vivo was dominated by TCR beta clonotypes (HLA-C-restricted and CMV-specific).

This TCR was recovered from a human donor in good health (CMV status not recorded). Some clones in this sample may be carry-over from other donors' samples. Input material: PBMCs.

DNA of the CDR3: TGTGCCAGCAGCCAAGAGACAGCCCCTTCCTCTAACTATGGCTACACCTTC. Translating gives CASSQETAPSSNYGYTF. The chain combines TRBV14 with TRBJ1-2; tentatively, D is TRBD1 (5 bases). Germline values: CDR1 SGHDN, CDR2 FVKESK. Trimming removed 0 bases from V and 0 bases from J, with 14 bases in between. The CDR3 totals 17 residues.